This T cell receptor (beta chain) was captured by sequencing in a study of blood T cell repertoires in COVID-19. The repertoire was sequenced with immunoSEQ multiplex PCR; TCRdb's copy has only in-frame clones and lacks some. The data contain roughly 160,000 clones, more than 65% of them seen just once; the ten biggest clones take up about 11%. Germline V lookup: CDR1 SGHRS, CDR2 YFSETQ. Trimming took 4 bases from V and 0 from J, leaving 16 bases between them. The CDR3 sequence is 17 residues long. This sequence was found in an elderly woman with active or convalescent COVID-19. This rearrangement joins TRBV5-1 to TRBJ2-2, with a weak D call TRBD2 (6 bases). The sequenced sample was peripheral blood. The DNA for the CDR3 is TGCGCCAGCAGCCAATTCTCCGGGAGAGCGAACACCGGGGAGCTGTTTTTT. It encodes CASSQFSGRANTGELFF.